A single sample gave rise to the 10 T cell receptor beta chains below, sequenced in a study of blood T cells in healthy people across ages. A sample-barcoded 5' primer and a J-beta primer mix were used in a second PCR of roughly 7 to 12 cycles. MiXCR, run by TCRdb on the 5' RACE reads, gives a single entry per CDR3 protein. In the table there are about 690,000 distinct CDR3 sequences, around 43% of which are singletons. The sample was blood. The receptor set was obtained from a man of 80 years or more in good health.

There are many counts of this clonotype. V gene TRBV4-3 combines with J gene TRBJ2-7; possible D gene TRBD1, 6 bases. Trimming cost V 3 bases and J 2 bases, with 14 bases left between them. CDR3 length equals 15 residues. CDR1 is LGHNA and CDR2 is YSLEER in the germline V gene. CDR3 amino acids: CASSHKQGPTYEQYF. The CDR3 bases are TGCGCCAGCAGCCACAAACAGGGACCCACCTACGAGCAGTACTTC.

This rearrangement joins TRBV7-3 to TRBJ1-2; TRBD1 might be the D (6 bases). There are 14 residues in the CDR3. Germline loops: CDR1 SGHTA, CDR2 FQGTGA. Between the trimmed V and J ends, which lost 5 bases and 2 bases, there was a span of 12 bases. The CDR3 sequence is CASSRDKGNYGYTF. The CDR3, as DNA: TGTGCCAGCAGCCGGGACAAGGGGAACTATGGCTACACCTTC.

This clonotype appeared once. The chain joins TRBV7-9 to TRBJ2-5, with 7 bases fitting TRBD1. With the DNA end fitting TRBJ2-7 better, the J assignment may be wrong. The length of the CDR3 is 14 residues. In germline, CDR1 is SEHNR, CDR2 FQNEAQ (reference sequence). The CDR3 region is CASSEPGQNYEQYF. The CDR3 region has the DNA TGTGCCAGCAGCGAACCGGGACAGAACTACGAGCAGTACTTC.

This clonotype was observed a few times. The chain couples TRBV7-2 to TRBJ2-3; no firm D call. Germline V lookup: CDR1 SGHTA, CDR2 FQGNSA. The V end lost 2 bases, the J end lost 2 bases, and 14 bases lay between the germline ends. The CDR3 consists of 16 residues. The CDR3, as DNA: TGTGCCAGCAGCTTAACGGTGGAAATGGACACAGATACGCAGTATTTT. This gives the protein CASSLTVEMDTDTQYF.

This clonotype occurred a few times. The V and J genes are TRBV11-2 and TRBJ2-2; D is possibly TRBD1 (6 bases). Trimming shortened V by 1 base and J by 3 bases, and 9 bases separated the two germline ends. The CDR3 is made up of 15 amino acids. Germline CDR1 and CDR2: SGHAT and FQNNGV. The CDR3 DNA follows: TGTGCCAGCAGCTTAGGCACAGGGTACACCGGGGAGCTGTTTTTT. Its translation is CASSLGTGYTGELFF. Based on the CDR3 plus reference TRBV11-2 and TRBJ2-2, the full variable domain is EAGVAQSPRYKIIEKRQSVAFWCNPISGHATLYWYQQILGQGPKLLIQFQNNGVVDDSQLPKDRFSAERLKGVDSTLKIQPAKLEDSAVYLCASSLGTGYTGELFFGEGSRLTVL.

CDR3 sequence: CATGAGGASGTEAFF. In DNA form, the CDR3 reads TGTGCCACCGGCGCGGGGGGTGCTTCAGGGACTGAAGCTTTCTTT. The chain has TRBV7-2 and TRBJ1-1; TRBD1 might be the D (5 bases). The CDR3 is 15 amino acids. CDR1 is SGHTA and CDR2 is FQGNSA in the germline V gene. V gave up 10 bases and J gave up 5 bases, with 23 bases separating them.

The rearrangement links TRBV5-5 to TRBJ1-5, with TRBD1 as a possible D gene (6 bases). The CDR3 loop spans 15 amino acids. V dropped 3 bases and J dropped 5 bases, with 15 bases sitting between them. Germline CDR1 reads SGHKS; CDR2 reads YYEKEE (reference sequence). CDR3 sequence: CASSYITGFDQPQHF. CDR3 sequence (DNA): TGTGCCAGCAGCTATATAACAGGGTTCGATCAGCCCCAGCATTTT.

A few counts support this clonotype. The chain is built from TRBV12-3 or TRBV12-4 and TRBJ2-1; 14 bases agree with TRBD2. J was trimmed by 12 bases and V by 4 bases; bases with no gene match: 11. This CDR3 spans 16 amino acids. CDR3 loop: CASSSQPSGTSGRQFF. The CDR3 coding sequence is TGTGCCAGCAGTTCCCAGCCCTCCGGGACTAGCGGGAGGCAGTTCTTC.

The chain links TRBV6-5 to TRBJ1-1; D gene uncertain. Germline V gives CDR1 MNHEY, CDR2 SVGAGI. Trimming removed 5 bases at V and 0 bases at J, with 7 bases between. The CDR3 spans 13 residues. DNA of the CDR3: TGTGCCAGCAGTAGAAGCCTGAACACTGAAGCTTTCTTT. This encodes CASSRSLNTEAFF.

The chain carries TRBV5-1 and TRBJ2-1, with 10 bases that match TRBD1. The CDR3 is made up of 15 amino acids. V trimming: 5 bases; J trimming: 6 bases; junction bases outside the gene matches: 8. Germline V gene lookup returns CDR1 SGHRS and CDR2 YFSETQ. The CDR3 protein is CASRTGTGVINEQFF. DNA for the CDR3: TGCGCCAGCAGGACCGGGACAGGGGTTATCAATGAGCAGTTCTTC. Based on the CDR3 plus reference TRBV5-1 and TRBJ2-1, the full variable domain is KAGVTQTPRYLIKTRGQQVTLSCSPISGHRSVSWYQQTPGQGLQFLFEYFSETQRNKGNFPGRFSGRQFSNSRSEMNVSTLELGDSALYLCASRTGTGVINEQFFGPGTRLTVL.